This TCR beta chain was identified in a study of cytomegalovirus exposure and HLA in healthy donors. Findings and limits, study-wide: The study had only CMV serostatus as immune exposure information. Further analysis, carried out later, found HLA-associated TCR beta chains more clonally expanded than equally common other chains.

A single count supports this clone. What it binds is unknown. CDR1 and CDR2 from the germline V gene are SGDLS and YYNGEE. V was shortened by 2 bases and J by 3 bases, with 12 bases between the two germline ends. The CDR3 totals 15 residues. This PCR relied on a set of 60 Vbeta primers and 13 Jbeta primers. Method: immunoSEQ multiplex PCR; TCRdb's copy keeps in-frame clones and lacks some. The sample yields 200,000 to 250,000 clones, about 80% seen once. Sequencing was done on a sample of PBMCs. The TCR comes from a man between 18 and 35 years old in good health and CMV-seronegative. This sequence joins TRBV9 and TRBJ2-1; tentatively, D is TRBD1 (6 bases). The CDR3 DNA sequence: TGTGCCAGCAGCGTGGCCCCCAGGGGCTACAATGAGCAGTTCTTC. Translating it yields CASSVAPRGYNEQFF.